What follows are 28 T cell receptor beta chains derived from one specimen sequenced in a study of cytomegalovirus exposure and HLA in healthy donors. 60 Vbeta and 13 Jbeta primers were used in PCR. TCRdb keeps only in-frame clones here, not all; method: immunoSEQ multiplex PCR. The sample records 100,000 to 130,000 clones, approximately 80% being singletons. Sequenced input: PBMCs. The receptors here all came from a male donor in good health and CMV-seronegative.

The rearrangement joins TRBV7-2 to TRBJ2-1, with 7 bases identical to TRBD2. Germline V CDR1 and CDR2: SGHTA, FQGNSA. The CDR3 contains 15 residues. The junction had 7 bases not matched to a gene; V was cut back by 0 bases and J by 8 bases. CDR3 in amino acids: CASSLAGGPRDEQFF. In DNA form, the CDR3 reads TGTGCCAGCAGCTTAGCGGGAGGGCCCAGGGATGAGCAGTTCTTC.

J is TRBJ2-3 and V is TRBV5-1, with TRBD2 matching 12 bases. There are 15 residues in the CDR3. Germline values: CDR1 SGHRS, CDR2 YFSETQ. Germline trimming cut 4 bases from V and 2 bases from J; bases unmatched to any gene: 2. CDR3 nucleotide sequence: TGCGCCAGCAGCGGACTAGCGGGGCCCACAGATACGCAGTATTTT. The encoded protein is CASSGLAGPTDTQYF.

The CDR3 DNA follows: TGTGCCAGCAACTCCGGGACAGCCTATAGCAATCAGCCCCAGCATTTT. It is translated as CASNSGTAYSNQPQHF. J is TRBJ1-5 and V is TRBV27, with 7 bases fitting TRBD1. Germline lookup yields CDR1 MNHEY and CDR2 SMNVEV (reference sequence). This CDR3 contains 16 residues. V gave up 7 bases and J gave up 0 bases; unmatched junction bases: 9.

The chain combines TRBV5-6 with TRBJ2-1, with 11 bases lining up with TRBD2. V trimming: 3 bases; J trimming: 8 bases; junction bases outside the gene matches: 7. The germline V gene has CDR1 SGHDT and CDR2 YYEEEE. The CDR3 totals 15 residues. The CDR3 sequence is CASSSPGLAVYEQFF. Written as DNA, the CDR3 is TGTGCCAGCAGCTCGCCGGGACTAGCGGTCTATGAGCAGTTCTTC. Together with reference TRBV5-6 and TRBJ2-1, the CDR3 gives the full variable domain: DAGVTQSPTHLIKTRGQQVTLRCSPKSGHDTVSWYQQALGQGPQFIFQYYEEEERQRGNFPDRFSGHQFPNYSSELNVNALLLGDSALYLCASSSPGLAVYEQFFGPGTRLTVL.

The chain couples TRBV29-1 to TRBJ2-7, with 9 bases aligning to TRBD1. After removal of 6 bases from V and 2 bases from J, the junction contained 5 bases not matched to a gene. Germline values: CDR1 SQVTM, CDR2 ANQGSEA. The CDR3 is made up of 13 amino acids. In DNA form, the CDR3 reads TGCAGCGTCCGGGACAGGGCGACCTACGAGCAGTACTTC. Its protein product is CSVRDRATYEQYF.

This chain uses TRBV28 with TRBJ1-1, with D perhaps matching TRBD1 (5 bases). Per germline, CDR1 MDHEN and CDR2 SYDVKM. Trimming shortened V by 7 bases and J by 5 bases, and 20 bases separated the two germline ends. The CDR3 totals 15 residues. As DNA, the CDR3 is TGTGCCAGCATCCCGCCCGGAGGGGCGGGGACTGAAGCTTTCTTT. Amino acids: CASIPPGGAGTEAFF.

The chain carries TRBV6-5 and TRBJ2-2; D not certain. V lost 7 bases and J 5 bases, leaving 17 bases between the germline ends. The CDR3 spans 15 residues. Germline V lookup: CDR1 MNHEY, CDR2 SVGAGI. CDR3 protein: CASTVVAGWTGELFF. The CDR3 bases are TGTGCCAGCACCGTAGTGGCCGGGTGGACCGGGGAGCTGTTTTTT.

V usage is TRBV5-1 and J usage is TRBJ2-3, with D tentatively TRBD1 (6 bases). CDR1 and CDR2 (germline): SGHRS, YFSETQ. V was shortened by 2 bases and J by 1 base, with 11 bases between the two germline ends. This CDR3 has 15 amino acids. The CDR3 nucleotides read TGCGCCAGCAGCTTTGACAGGTCTGGCACAGATACGCAGTATTTT. It translates to CASSFDRSGTDTQYF. Full variable domain (missing parts from reference TRBV5-1 and TRBJ2-3): KAGVTQTPRYLIKTRGQQVTLSCSPISGHRSVSWYQQTPGQGLQFLFEYFSETQRNKGNFPGRFSGRQFSNSRSEMNVSTLELGDSALYLCASSFDRSGTDTQYFGPGTRLTVL.

This sequence joins TRBV2 and TRBJ2-1; 8 nucleotides match TRBD2. The CDR3 runs 16 residues. Trimming took 8 bases from V and 6 from J; bases not matched to a gene: 15. Germline CDR1 and CDR2: SNHLY and FYNNEI. The CDR3 DNA is TGTGCCAGCTCCTTTGGGGGACTAGGGTTGGGCAATGAGCAGTTCTTC. Protein: CASSFGGLGLGNEQFF. Full variable domain (missing parts from reference TRBV2 and TRBJ2-1): EPEVTQTPSHQVTQMGQEVILRCVPISNHLYFYWYRQILGQKVEFLVSFYNNEISEKSEIFDDQFSVERPDGSNFTLKIRSTKLEDSAMYFCASSFGGLGLGNEQFFGPGTRLTVL.

The chain links TRBV10-2 to TRBJ2-7, with D hard to call. Germline CDR1 reads WSHSY; CDR2 reads SAAADI. The ends were cut back, 4 bases at V and 4 bases at J, with 8 bases in the middle. The CDR3 contains 12 residues. The CDR3 region is CASSGSTYEQYF. The CDR3 DNA sequence: TGCGCCAGCAGTGGTAGTACTTACGAGCAGTACTTC.

J is TRBJ1-1 and V is TRBV7-9; unclear D gene. Germline V gene sequence: CDR1 SEHNR, CDR2 FQNEAQ (reference sequence). Trimming stripped 1 base from V and 0 bases from J, with 6 bases between. The CDR3 loop spans 14 amino acids. The CDR3 bases are TGTGCCAGCAGCTTAGGGCAGATGAACACTGAAGCTTTCTTT. Protein: CASSLGQMNTEAFF.

This chain joins TRBV27 and TRBJ2-1; perhaps TRBD1 as D (6 bases). The V gene lost 3 bases and the J gene lost 2 bases, with 11 bases spanning the gap. Germline CDR1 reads MNHEY; CDR2 reads SMNVEV (reference sequence). CDR3 length: 15 residues. The CDR3 bases are TGTGCCAGCAGTTTTCGGGACACGGCCTACAATGAGCAGTTCTTC. Protein: CASSFRDTAYNEQFF.

The rearrangement joins TRBV7-8 to TRBJ2-2, with TRBD1 as a possible D gene (6 bases). The CDR3 is 13 amino acids. V was trimmed by 4 bases and J by 6 bases, leaving 9 bases between them. CDR1 and CDR2 (germline): SGHVS, FQNEAQ. In nucleotides, the CDR3 is TGTGCCAGCAGCTGGACAGTTCCCGGGGAGCTGTTTTTT. Translating it yields CASSWTVPGELFF.

The chain employs TRBV19 and TRBJ1-5; 7 nucleotides line up with TRBD1. V was pared by 6 bases and J by 4 bases, with 9 bases of the junction left unmatched. The germline gives CDR1 LNHDA, CDR2 SQIVND (reference sequence). The CDR3 length is 15 residues. CDR3: CASSPITGENQPQHF. CDR3 sequence (DNA): TGTGCCAGTAGCCCCATAACAGGGGAAAATCAGCCCCAGCATTTT.

The rearrangement links TRBV19 to TRBJ1-1; TRBD1 is a possible D gene (5 bases). Germline V CDR1 and CDR2: LNHDA, SQIVND (reference sequence). V was pared by 3 bases and J by 11 bases, with 19 bases between. The CDR3 runs to 14 residues. In DNA form, the CDR3 reads TGTGCCAGTAGTATCGGTGACAGTCTCCTTGGGGCTTTCTTT. Encoded protein: CASSIGDSLLGAFF.

This clone came up a few times. The chain carries TRBV5-8 and TRBJ2-3; D is possibly TRBD2 (6 bases). Germline CDR1 and CDR2: SGHTS and YDEGEE. V was trimmed by 0 bases and J by 0 bases, leaving 8 bases between them. This CDR3 is 15 amino acids long. The CDR3 coding sequence is TGTGCCAGCAGCTTGGGGACTACCAGCACAGATACGCAGTATTTT. Translated, it gives CASSLGTTSTDTQYF.

The chain employs TRBV6-5 and TRBJ2-1, with 9 bases that match TRBD1. CDR3 size: 15 residues. With V trimmed by 6 bases and J by 4 bases, 7 bases remained unmatched. CDR1 is MNHEY, CDR2 SVGAGI, per germline. The CDR3 sequence: CASRGPGQGYNEQFF. The CDR3 nucleotides read TGTGCCAGCAGGGGACCGGGACAGGGTTACAATGAGCAGTTCTTC.

This clone was counted a single time. The chain couples TRBV7-5 to TRBJ1-1. TRBV7-5 is assigned pseudogene status. The CDR3 extends over 15 amino acids. The CDR3 here is CVRSLVRGPNDEAFF. Written as DNA, the CDR3 is TGTGTCAGAAGCTTAGTCAGAGGCCCTAACGATGAAGCTTTCTTT.

This clone was counted a few times. V gene TRBV28 combines with J gene TRBJ1-5, with D unresolved. The CDR3 runs to 15 residues. Germline CDR1 is MDHEN and CDR2 is SYDVKM. Trimming removed 2 bases from V and 0 bases from J, with 8 bases in between. The CDR3 reads CASSLGRYSNQPQHF. CDR3 bases: TGTGCCAGCAGTTTAGGCAGATATAGCAATCAGCCCCAGCATTTT. Full variable domain (rest looked up from reference TRBV28 and TRBJ1-5): DVKVTQSSRYLVKRTGEKVFLECVQDMDHENMFWYRQDPGLGLRLIYFSYDVKMKEKGDIPEGYSVSREKKERFSLILESASTNQTSMYLCASSLGRYSNQPQHFGDGTRLSIL.

Concerning this clone: Within the sample, other DNA sequences also encode this same CDR3. The chain combines TRBV19 with TRBJ1-1; no clear D gene. The germline V gene has CDR1 LNHDA and CDR2 SQIVND (reference sequence). Trimming removed 8 bases at V and 4 bases at J, with 14 bases between. The CDR3 is 13 amino acids. CDR3 sequence reads: CASGPAHGTEAFF. DNA of the CDR3: TGTGCCAGTGGGCCGGCGCACGGCACTGAAGCTTTCTTT.

The chain uses TRBV4-1 and TRBJ2-7; TRBD2 aligns across 9 bases. Per the germline V gene, CDR1 is MGHRA and CDR2 is YSYEKL. V shed 2 bases and J 3 bases; nucleotides not matched to a gene: 8. The CDR3 length is 16 residues. CDR3 bases: TGCGCCAGCAGCCAAATAGCGGGAGTGAGTAACTACGAGCAGTACTTC. Translated, it gives CASSQIAGVSNYEQYF.

This chain uses TRBV7-6 with TRBJ1-2; D may be TRBD1 (6 bases). Deletions cut 0 bases from V and 6 bases from J, with 8 bases between. Looked up from germline, CDR1 is SGHVS and CDR2 is FNYEAQ. The CDR3 covers 13 residues. The CDR3 protein is CASSLADSHGYTF. The CDR3 bases are TGTGCCAGCAGCTTAGCGGACAGCCATGGCTACACCTTC.

This clone was detected only a few times. CDR3 protein: CASSPGLAGTKETQYF. As DNA, the CDR3 is TGTGCCAGCAGTCCCGGACTAGCGGGGACCAAAGAGACCCAGTACTTC. This chain links TRBV14 with TRBJ2-5, with TRBD2 matching 12 bases. V trimming: 6 bases; J trimming: 3 bases; junction bases outside the gene matches: 8. CDR1 and CDR2 from the germline V gene are SGHDN and FVKESK. The CDR3 loop spans 16 amino acids.

The chain uses TRBV30 and TRBJ1-2; possibly TRBD1 for D (5 bases). CDR1 and CDR2 from the germline V gene are GTSNPN and SVGIG (reference sequence). The CDR3 is 14 residues long. The V and J ends lost 0 bases and 8 bases respectively, with 16 bases between them. The DNA of the CDR3 is TGTGCCTGGAGTGTCTTTAGGGGTGCGCGAGGCTACACCTTC. Its protein is CAWSVFRGARGYTF.

The chain couples TRBV7-9 to TRBJ2-1; TRBD1 is a possible D gene (6 bases). Germline V gene sequence: CDR1 SEHNR, CDR2 FQNEAQ (reference sequence). V was clipped by 3 bases and J by 0 bases, with 12 bases between them. The CDR3 runs 16 residues. The CDR3 bases are TGTGCCAGCAGCTTGAGGGACACGAGCTCCTACAATGAGCAGTTCTTC. Translating it yields CASSLRDTSSYNEQFF.

This clone has a single count. V and J are TRBV27 and TRBJ2-2, with a tentative D call TRBD2 (6 bases). The CDR3 extends over 16 amino acids. Trimming removed 2 bases at V and 5 bases at J, with 15 bases between. The V gene's germline CDR1 is MNHEY and CDR2 SMNVEV (reference sequence). CDR3 nucleotide sequence: TGTGCCAGCAGTTTAAATTGGGGGGTGAATACCGGGGAGCTGTTTTTT. Encoded protein: CASSLNWGVNTGELFF.

The V gene is TRBV7-2, the J gene TRBJ2-3, with 8 bases fitting TRBD2. There are 14 residues in the CDR3. The germline V gene has CDR1 SGHTA and CDR2 FQGNSA. Unmatched junction bases numbered 9, after V lost 2 bases and J lost 11 bases. The CDR3 protein is CASSLSWREEGQYF. CDR3 in DNA: TGTGCCAGCAGCTTATCGTGGCGGGAGGAGGGGCAGTATTTT.

The rearrangement links TRBV7-2 to TRBJ1-2, with D uncertain. CDR1 and CDR2 from the germline V gene are SGHTA and FQGNSA. The CDR3 runs to 12 residues. The V end was cut by 3 bases, the J end by 8 bases, with 10 bases between. The chain's CDR3 is CASSFGGLGYTF. The CDR3 nucleotides are TGTGCCAGCAGCTTCGGAGGGCTCGGCTACACCTTC.